The 13 T cell receptor beta chains presented below share a single source sample, sequenced in a study of beta chain features in type 1 diabetes. Study-wide points: The study found moderately but significantly shorter TCRB CDR3s in all four CD4+ subsets of Type 1 diabetes patients.

No antigen has been identified for these receptors. Sequencing targeted expressed TCRB transcripts, as all isolated RNA had been reverse transcribed. Libraries were prepared by immunoSEQ multiplex PCR; TCRdb keeps only in-frame clonotypes and omits some of them. The data contain more than 120,000 clones, 10% to 15% of them seen just once; the ten biggest clones take up approximately 1.3%. Sequencing was done on a sample of central memory CD4+ T cells from blood. All receptors derive from a man aged 18 to 29 with type 1 diabetes.

The chain joins TRBV4-1 to TRBJ1-2; D is possibly TRBD1 (6 bases). From germline, CDR1 is MGHRA and CDR2 YSYEKL. This CDR3 region has 16 residues. With 0 bases removed from V and 2 bases from J, the gap between germline ends came to 13 bases. CDR3 residues: CASSQDDRPMNYGYTF. CDR3 DNA sequence: TGCGCCAGCAGCCAAGATGACAGGCCAATGAACTATGGCTACACCTTC.

The chain carries TRBV30 and TRBJ2-7; D possibly corresponds to TRBD1 (6 bases). The CDR3 sequence is 13 residues long. V was shortened by 7 bases and J by 4 bases, with 17 bases between the two germline ends. Germline V gene sequence: CDR1 GTSNPN, CDR2 SVGIG (reference sequence). The CDR3 bases are TGTGCCTCAGGGAACAGGGTAAAATACGAGCAGTACTTC. Translated, it gives CASGNRVKYEQYF.

This rearrangement joins TRBV30 to TRBJ2-5; TRBD1 matches 7 bases. From germline, CDR1 is GTSNPN and CDR2 SVGIG (reference sequence). The trim removed 5 bases at V and 4 bases at J, leaving 10 bases unmatched. The CDR3 loop spans 14 amino acids. CDR3 in amino acids: CAWQGQGVLETQYF. The CDR3 DNA reads as TGTGCCTGGCAAGGCCAGGGGGTTCTAGAGACCCAGTACTTC. The whole variable domain, filled in from reference TRBV30 and TRBJ2-5, reads SQTIHQWPATLVQPVGSPLSLECTVEGTSNPNLYWYRQAAGRGLQLLFYSVGIGQISSEVPQNLSASRPQDRQFILSSKKLLLSDSGFYLCAWQGQGVLETQYFGPGTRLLVL.

This clone was recorded a few times. The J gene is TRBJ1-2, the V gene TRBV19, with unresolved D. The CDR3 runs to 14 residues. Looked up from germline, CDR1 is LNHDA and CDR2 is SQIVND (reference sequence). V was shortened by 5 bases and J by 0 bases, with 10 bases between the two germline ends. In DNA form, the CDR3 reads TGTGCCAGTAGTCATCTTGAGGCTAACTATGGCTACACCTTC. Its protein is CASSHLEANYGYTF.

This clone appeared a few times. J is TRBJ2-2 and V is TRBV28, with 7 bases aligning to TRBD1. This CDR3 is built from 14 residues. Trimming at V came to 8 bases and at J to 4 bases, leaving 7 bases not matched to a gene. CDR1 and CDR2 from the germline V gene are MDHEN and SYDVKM. The CDR3 coding sequence is TGTGCCAGCTTACAGGGGTTTAGCACCGGGGAGCTGTTTTTT. Amino acid sequence: CASLQGFSTGELFF.

The rearrangement joins TRBV11-2 to TRBJ2-7; TRBD1 matches at 7 bases. Looked up from germline, CDR1 is SGHAT and CDR2 is FQNNGV. V was pared by 4 bases and J by 1 base, with 19 bases of the junction left unmatched. CDR3 size: 19 residues. CDR3 loop: CASSSKSSSGTAWSYEQYF. The CDR3 DNA reads as TGTGCCAGCAGCTCCAAATCTTCATCCGGGACAGCTTGGTCCTACGAGCAGTACTTC.

The V and J genes are TRBV29-1 and TRBJ2-7; no clear D gene. CDR3 length: 11 residues. The germline CDR1 and CDR2 sequences are SQVTM and ANQGSEA. V was pared by 4 bases and J by 5 bases, with 9 bases between. The CDR3 nucleotides read TGCAGCGTTGGAGGTGGAAACGAGCAGTACTTC. It yields the protein CSVGGGNEQYF.

The chain links TRBV5-1 to TRBJ2-2; TRBD1 might be the D (5 bases). Between the trimmed V and J ends, which lost 3 bases and 0 bases, there was a span of 9 bases. Per germline, CDR1 SGHRS and CDR2 YFSETQ. The CDR3 runs to 15 residues. The CDR3 spells CASSYDSANTGELFF. For the CDR3, the DNA is TGCGCCAGCAGCTATGACAGCGCGAACACCGGGGAGCTGTTTTTT.

The chain combines TRBV5-1 with TRBJ2-5; 12 bases are shared with TRBD2. Trimming at V came to 6 bases and at J to 4 bases, leaving 7 bases not matched to a gene. The germline gives CDR1 SGHRS, CDR2 YFSETQ. The CDR3 length is 15 residues. As DNA, the CDR3 is TGCGCCAGCATTCCGGGACTAGCGGGCGGAGAGACCCAGTACTTC. Translating gives CASIPGLAGGETQYF.

The chain uses TRBV14 and TRBJ2-1; no clear D. V gave up 1 base and J gave up 15 bases, with 16 bases separating them. There are 13 residues in the CDR3. Germline V CDR1 and CDR2: SGHDN, FVKESK. In nucleotides, the CDR3 is TGTGCCAGCAGCCAAGTCCACGGGTCTGGTTCGTTCTTC. Translation: CASSQVHGSGSFF.

This clone was seen more than once but under ten times. The chain combines TRBV5-4 with TRBJ2-5, with D possibly called TRBD1 or TRBD2 (6 bases each). Germline CDR1 reads SGHNT; CDR2 reads YYREEE (reference sequence). V lost 4 bases, J lost 2 bases, and 12 bases lay in between. The CDR3 sequence is 14 residues long. The CDR3 loop is CASSTKGGQETQYF. The CDR3 DNA sequence: TGTGCCAGCAGCACAAAGGGGGGACAAGAGACCCAGTACTTC.

This sequence joins TRBV15 and TRBJ2-1, with D possibly being TRBD2 (5 bases). Trimming took 0 bases from V and 4 from J, leaving 10 bases between them. In germline, CDR1 is LNHNV, CDR2 YYDKDF (reference sequence). This CDR3 contains 15 residues. For the CDR3, the DNA is TGTGCCACCAGCAGAGATCCCGGGGTTTACAATGAGCAGTTCTTC. It translates to CATSRDPGVYNEQFF.

The rearrangement links TRBV5-1 to TRBJ1-5; the D is unclear. The germline V gene encodes CDR1 SGHRS and CDR2 YFSETQ. The CDR3 length is 14 residues. The V gene lost 2 bases and the J gene lost 1 base, with 7 bases spanning the gap. The CDR3 sequence: CASSLGPSNQPQHF. The CDR3 coding sequence is TGCGCCAGCAGCTTAGGACCGAGCAATCAGCCCCAGCATTTT. The entire variable domain, with the rest obtained from reference TRBV5-1 and TRBJ1-5, is as follows: KAGVTQTPRYLIKTRGQQVTLSCSPISGHRSVSWYQQTPGQGLQFLFEYFSETQRNKGNFPGRFSGRQFSNSRSEMNVSTLELGDSALYLCASSLGPSNQPQHFGDGTRLSIL.